These T cell receptor beta chains were read from a single sample in a study of CD8+CD57+ T cells in acquired aplastic anemia. MiXCR, applied by TCRdb to the reads, yields one record per CDR3 protein. Seen here are 200,000 to 250,000 distinct CDR3 sequences, more than 55% observed once, and the top ten hold around 50%. Sequencing input: sorted CD4+, CD8+, or CD8+CD57+ T cells (not recorded which) from PBMCs. The receptors here all came from a human donor with aplastic anemia. Each CDR3 is given with its conserved first and last residue. Fields, in order: clone size, J gene, D gene, V gene, CDR3 protein, CDR3 DNA. A D gene is named only where the DNA matches it firmly. Size values are once, few and many counts, or a class for expanded clones, and some rows have none.

clone size: NA
J gene: TRBJ2-1
D gene: NA
V gene: TRBV19
CDR3 protein: CASSIGANNEQFF
CDR3 DNA: TGTGCCAGTAGTATCGGAGCCAACAATGAGCAGTTCTTC

clone size: NA
J gene: TRBJ1-6
D gene: TRBD1
V gene: TRBV14
CDR3 protein: CASSHYLPGTGVAPLHF
CDR3 DNA: TGTGCCAGCAGCCACTATCTCCCCGGGACAGGGGTAGCACCCCTCCACTTT

clone size: NA
J gene: TRBJ2-5
D gene: TRBD2
V gene: TRBV7-9
CDR3 protein: CASSALAGEETQYF
CDR3 DNA: TGTGCCAGCAGCGCTTTAGCGGGGGAAGAGACCCAGTACTTC

clone size: NA
J gene: TRBJ1-1
D gene: NA
V gene: TRBV25-1
CDR3 protein: CASSALQALGEAFF
CDR3 DNA: TGTGCCAGCAGTGCCTTACAGGCCTTGGGGGAAGCTTTCTTT

clone size: NA
J gene: TRBJ2-2
D gene: NA
V gene: TRBV2
CDR3 protein: CASNRGVVGTGELFF
CDR3 DNA: TGTGCCAGCAATAGAGGGGTAGTCGGGACCGGGGAGCTGTTTTTT

clone size: NA
J gene: TRBJ2-1
D gene: NA
V gene: TRBV7-2
CDR3 protein: CASSPVGGLDEQFF
CDR3 DNA: TGCGCCAGCAGCCCGGTGGGGGGCCTCGATGAGCAGTTCTTC

clone size: few
J gene: TRBJ1-1
D gene: NA
V gene: TRBV10-3
CDR3 protein: CAISVDRNTEAFF
CDR3 DNA: TGTGCCATCAGTGTGGACAGGAACACTGAAGCTTTCTTT

clone size: NA
J gene: TRBJ1-1
D gene: NA
V gene: TRBV7-3
CDR3 protein: CASSLASDLTNTEAFF
CDR3 DNA: TGTGCCAGCAGCTTAGCGTCCGACTTAACGAACACTGAAGCTTTCTTT

clone size: NA
J gene: TRBJ1-1
D gene: NA
V gene: TRBV15
CDR3 protein: CATRRVQGGTEAFF
CDR3 DNA: TGTGCCACCAGGAGGGTCCAGGGAGGGACTGAAGCTTTCTTT

clone size: once
J gene: TRBJ2-7
D gene: NA
V gene: TRBV19
CDR3 protein: CASSMSWGLGEQYF
CDR3 DNA: TGTGCCAGTAGTATGTCTTGGGGACTCGGGGAGCAGTACTTC

clone size: few
J gene: TRBJ1-5
D gene: NA
V gene: TRBV2
CDR3 protein: CASSHTMGGGVFSNQPQHF
CDR3 DNA: TGTGCCAGCAGTCACACCATGGGGGGTGGGGTATTTAGCAATCAGCCCCAGCATTTT

clone size: once
J gene: TRBJ2-1
D gene: NA
V gene: TRBV6-6
CDR3 protein: CASTLDLYNEQFF
CDR3 DNA: TGTGCCAGCACCTTGGACCTATACAATGAGCAGTTCTTC